This passage covers 26 T cell receptor beta chains from one sample sequenced in a study of blood T cell repertoires in COVID-19. Profiled with immunoSEQ multiplex PCR; TCRdb holds only in-frame clones, not every one. Here the sample spans approximately 210,000 clones, about nine tenths being singletons. Sequenced material: peripheral blood. The receptors come from a man between 65 and 85 years old with acute or convalescent COVID-19.

This clone appeared a single time. The V gene is TRBV24-1, the J gene TRBJ1-2, with a tentative D call TRBD1 (6 bases). CDR1 is KGHDR and CDR2 is SFDVKD in the germline V gene. The V gene lost 6 bases and the J gene lost 4 bases, with 11 bases spanning the gap. This CDR3 spans 13 amino acids. The CDR3 DNA is TGTGCCACCAGTCGGACAGATTTCTATGGCTACACCTTC. Amino acids: CATSRTDFYGYTF.

The gene calls are TRBV28 and TRBJ1-5; 8 bases agree with TRBD1. This CDR3 contains 15 residues. Germline CDR1 MDHEN, CDR2 SYDVKM. Trimming removed 3 bases from V and 7 bases from J; junction bases left unmatched: 8. The chain's CDR3 is CASSFAGQGGQPQHF. CDR3 DNA sequence: TGTGCCAGCAGTTTTGCTGGACAGGGAGGACAGCCCCAGCATTTT.

This clone was detected once. The CDR3 sequence: CASRTGKEGTQYF. DNA of the CDR3: TGTGCCAGCAGAACAGGGAAAGAGGGTACGCAGTATTTT. V gene TRBV12-3 or TRBV12-4 combines with J gene TRBJ2-3; perhaps TRBD1 as D (6 bases). CDR3 length: 13 residues. V dropped 6 bases and J dropped 8 bases, with 15 bases sitting between them.

The table lists this clone with a count of one. J is TRBJ1-1 and V is TRBV6-1; 9 bases fit TRBD1. CDR1 and CDR2 from the germline V gene are MNHNS and SASEGT. V was clipped by 1 base and J by 6 bases; unmatched bases: 3. This CDR3 has 14 amino acids. The CDR3 is CASSEGTGVPEAFF. The CDR3 coding sequence is TGTGCCAGCAGTGAAGGGACAGGGGTCCCTGAAGCTTTCTTT.

This clone has a single count. The chain uses TRBV3-1 (or the pseudogene TRBV3-2) and TRBJ2-2; no clear D gene. Trimming stripped 1 base from V and 8 bases from J, with 11 bases between. The CDR3 consists of 14 residues. Looked up from germline, CDR1 is LGHDT and CDR2 is YNNKEL (reference sequence). The CDR3 region has the DNA TGTGCCAGCAGCCAAGGCCAGACTTATGGGGAGCTGTTTTTT. Amino acid sequence: CASSQGQTYGELFF.

J is TRBJ1-1 and V is TRBV5-4; no clear D. The germline CDR1 and CDR2 sequences are SGHNT and YYREEE (reference sequence). V was cut by 3 bases and J by 1 base, with 13 bases left in between. This CDR3 has 15 residues. As DNA, the CDR3 is TGTGCCAGCAGCTCGCTGAGGATGGGGAACACTGAAGCTTTCTTT. It is translated as CASSSLRMGNTEAFF.

This chain links TRBV2 with TRBJ2-1; 7 nucleotides line up with TRBD2. The V segment lost 2 bases and the J segment 5 bases; nucleotides outside the gene matches: 0. CDR1 and CDR2 from the germline V gene are SNHLY and FYNNEI. The CDR3 extends over 13 amino acids. The CDR3 here is CASSELADNEQFF. The CDR3 bases are TGTGCCAGCAGTGAACTAGCGGACAATGAGCAGTTCTTC. Using reference TRBV2 and TRBJ2-1 for the parts outside the CDR3, the full variable domain is EPEVTQTPSHQVTQMGQEVILRCVPISNHLYFYWYRQILGQKVEFLVSFYNNEISEKSEIFDDQFSVERPDGSNFTLKIRSTKLEDSAMYFCASSELADNEQFFGPGTRLTVL.

The rearrangement uses TRBV27 and TRBJ2-1; 13 bases are shared with TRBD2. Trimming removed 5 bases from V and 3 bases from J; junction bases left unmatched: 1. The CDR3 consists of 15 residues. The V gene's germline CDR1 is MNHEY and CDR2 SMNVEV (reference sequence). The CDR3, as DNA: TGTGCCAGCAGTAGGACTAGCGGGGGCTACAATGAGCAGTTCTTC. It codes for CASSRTSGGYNEQFF.

V gene TRBV6-6 combines with J gene TRBJ2-1; 8 bases are shared with TRBD1. Germline trimming cut 6 bases from V and 9 bases from J; bases unmatched to any gene: 7. The length of the CDR3 is 13 residues. CDR1 and CDR2 from the germline V gene are MNHNY and SVGAGI (reference sequence). The CDR3 protein is CASRGTGAREQFF. CDR3 DNA: TGTGCCAGCAGAGGGACAGGAGCTCGTGAGCAGTTCTTC.

The count of this clone is one. The genes are TRBV11-3 and TRBJ2-1; D possibly corresponds to TRBD1 (5 bases). The CDR3 is 16 residues long. Germline V lookup: CDR1 SGHNT, CDR2 YENEEA. The V end was cut by 4 bases, the J end by 7 bases, with 20 bases between. Written as DNA, the CDR3 is TGTGCCAGCAGCTCAACCCAGATGGCAGGGTTTAATGAGCAGTTCTTC. Amino acid sequence: CASSSTQMAGFNEQFF.

The gene calls are TRBV7-2 and TRBJ2-1; 7 bases align to TRBD2. Germline V gene sequence: CDR1 SGHTA, CDR2 FQGNSA. Trimming cost V 2 bases and J 2 bases; bases outside gene matches: 3. The CDR3 is 15 amino acids. The CDR3 DNA reads as TGTGCCAGCAGCTTAAGCGGGACTACCTACAATGAGCAGTTCTTC. Amino acid sequence: CASSLSGTTYNEQFF. Full variable domain (missing parts from reference TRBV7-2 and TRBJ2-1): GAGVSQSPSNKVTEKGKDVELRCDPISGHTALYWYRQSLGQGLEFLIYFQGNSAPDKSGLPSDRFSAERTGGSVSTLTIQRTQQEDSAVYLCASSLSGTTYNEQFFGPGTRLTVL.

This chain joins TRBV7-9 and TRBJ2-7, with 10 bases aligning to TRBD1. There are 14 residues in the CDR3. V shed 7 bases and J 3 bases; nucleotides not matched to a gene: 6. The germline gives CDR1 SEHNR, CDR2 FQNEAQ (reference sequence). DNA for the CDR3: TGTGCCAGCATCACCGGGACAGGGGACTACGAGCAGTACTTC. It specifies CASITGTGDYEQYF.

The CDR3 is CVRSLVQASGVYNEQFF. In nucleotides, the CDR3 is TGTGTCAGAAGCTTAGTTCAGGCTAGCGGGGTTTACAATGAGCAGTTCTTC. The chain has TRBV7-5 and TRBJ2-1; the table's D gene call, TRBD2, was not cross checked with the DNA. TRBV7-5 is given as a pseudogene. The CDR3 length is 17 residues.

V is TRBV6-2 or TRBV6-3 and J is TRBJ2-5; 8 bases line up with TRBD1. The ends lost 4 bases at V and 2 bases at J; junction bases unmatched: 6. The CDR3 covers 15 residues. The germline V gene encodes CDR1 MNHEY and CDR2 SVGEGT. The CDR3 DNA follows: TGTGCCAGCAGTTCCCCGGGACAGGCTCAAGAGACCCAGTACTTC. This codes for CASSSPGQAQETQYF.

The chain is built from TRBV28 and TRBJ1-4, with TRBD1 identical over 7 bases. The CDR3 is 14 residues long. V lost 6 bases and J lost 5; bases outside the gene matches: 6. The V gene's germline CDR1 is MDHEN and CDR2 SYDVKM. The CDR3 protein is CASSPRGQNEKLFF. The CDR3 DNA sequence: TGTGCCAGCAGCCCAAGGGGACAGAATGAAAAACTGTTTTTT.

The chain joins TRBV9 to TRBJ2-1, with D possibly being TRBD1 (6 bases). The CDR3 is made up of 13 amino acids. Trimming removed 2 bases from V and 9 bases from J, with 12 bases in between. Germline CDR1 reads SGDLS; CDR2 reads YYNGEE. The CDR3, as DNA: TGTGCCAGCAGCGTGGTCGGACAGTCTGAGCAGTTCTTC. Translating it yields CASSVVGQSEQFF.

This clone was seen once. This chain uses TRBV19 with TRBJ1-5, with TRBD1 as a possible D gene (5 bases). There are 12 residues in the CDR3. Trimming took 6 bases from V and 5 from J, leaving 8 bases between them. Germline CDR1 reads LNHDA; CDR2 reads SQIVND (reference sequence). The CDR3 region is CASRGVYQPQHF. The CDR3 DNA reads as TGTGCCAGTAGAGGGGTCTATCAGCCCCAGCATTTT.

V usage is TRBV28 and J usage is TRBJ1-3; D remains unclear. CDR3 length: 16 amino acids. CDR1 and CDR2 (germline): MDHEN, SYDVKM. V lost 2 bases, J lost 2 bases, and 13 bases lay in between. The CDR3 loop is CASSLGLTSTGNTIYF. The CDR3 DNA sequence: TGTGCCAGCAGTTTAGGGCTGACCTCCACTGGAAACACCATATATTTT. Together with reference TRBV28 and TRBJ1-3, the CDR3 gives the full variable domain: DVKVTQSSRYLVKRTGEKVFLECVQDMDHENMFWYRQDPGLGLRLIYFSYDVKMKEKGDIPEGYSVSREKKERFSLILESASTNQTSMYLCASSLGLTSTGNTIYFGEGSWLTVV.

The rearrangement joins TRBV30 to TRBJ2-7; the match to TRBD2 covers 9 bases. This CDR3 has 13 residues. V was clipped by 3 bases and J by 6 bases; unmatched bases: 6. CDR1 is GTSNPN, CDR2 SVGIG, per germline (reference sequence). In DNA form, the CDR3 reads TGTGCCTGGAGGGCTAGCGGGATAGGCGAGCAGTACTTC. Amino acids: CAWRASGIGEQYF.

The V gene is TRBV29-1, the J gene TRBJ2-5; the D is unclear. Trimming pared 5 bases from V and 5 bases from J, leaving 9 bases between. CDR1 is SQVTM, CDR2 ANQGSEA, per germline. The CDR3 spans 11 residues. The CDR3 region has the DNA TGCAGCGTTCGCCCTCAGGAGACCCAGTACTTC. Translated, it gives CSVRPQETQYF.

The sample holds one count of this clone. V gene TRBV6-2 or TRBV6-3 combines with J gene TRBJ1-1, with 8 bases lining up with TRBD1. Per germline, CDR1 MNHEY and CDR2 SVGEGT. V lost 5 bases to trimming and J lost 5 bases; unmatched junction nucleotides: 13. There are 16 residues in the CDR3. DNA of the CDR3: TGTGCCAGCAGTACCCCCAACAGGGGGAAGAGGACTGAAGCTTTCTTT. Encoded protein: CASSTPNRGKRTEAFF.

The V call is TRBV6-4, the J call TRBJ2-2; tentatively, D is TRBD2 (6 bases). This CDR3 has 14 amino acids. The V end lost 0 bases, the J end lost 5 bases, and 7 bases lay between the germline ends. Germline V gene sequence: CDR1 MRHNA, CDR2 SNTAGT. CDR3 sequence reads: CASSDSSGTGELFF. In DNA, the CDR3 is TGTGCCAGCAGTGACTCGAGCGGGACCGGGGAGCTGTTTTTT.

CDR3 loop: CASSLGTLSYNEQFF. The CDR3 DNA follows: TGTGCCAGCAGCTTAGGGACTCTCTCCTACAATGAGCAGTTCTTC. The chain links TRBV7-8 to TRBJ2-1; maybe TRBD2 (5 bases). This CDR3 comprises 15 residues. V was cut by 1 base and J by 0 bases, with 7 bases left in between. CDR1 is SGHVS and CDR2 is FQNEAQ in the germline V gene.

The chain employs TRBV19 and TRBJ1-2, with D perhaps matching TRBD1 (6 bases). Germline CDR1 is LNHDA and CDR2 is SQIVND (reference sequence). V lost 8 bases, J lost 2 bases, and 9 bases lay in between. The CDR3 extends over 12 amino acids. The CDR3 nucleotides are TGTGCCAGTTTACAGGGCAACTATGGCTACACCTTC. It encodes CASLQGNYGYTF. The complete variable domain, with remaining parts taken from reference TRBV19 and TRBJ1-2, reads DGGITQSPKYLFRKEGQNVTLSCEQNLNHDAMYWYRQDPGQGLRLIYYSQIVNDFQKGDIAEGYSVSREKKESFPLTVTSAQKNPTAFYLCASLQGNYGYTFGSGTRLTVV.

The chain combines TRBV24-1 with TRBJ2-5; TRBD2 is a possible D gene (6 bases). Germline CDR1 KGHDR, CDR2 SFDVKD. The CDR3 covers 16 residues. The ends were cut back, 0 bases at V and 5 bases at J, with 15 bases in the middle. CDR3: CATSDLQTNRGETQYF. CDR3 in DNA: TGTGCCACCAGTGATTTGCAGACTAACCGGGGGGAGACCCAGTACTTC.

The V and J genes are TRBV11-1 and TRBJ1-3, with TRBD1 identical over 7 bases. Germline V gene sequence: CDR1 SGHAT, CDR2 FQDESV (reference sequence). The CDR3 is 13 residues long. Trimming at V came to 8 bases and at J to 1 base, leaving 2 bases not matched to a gene. CDR3 sequence reads: CASGQASGNTIYF. The CDR3 nucleotides read TGTGCCAGCGGACAGGCGTCTGGAAACACCATATATTTT.